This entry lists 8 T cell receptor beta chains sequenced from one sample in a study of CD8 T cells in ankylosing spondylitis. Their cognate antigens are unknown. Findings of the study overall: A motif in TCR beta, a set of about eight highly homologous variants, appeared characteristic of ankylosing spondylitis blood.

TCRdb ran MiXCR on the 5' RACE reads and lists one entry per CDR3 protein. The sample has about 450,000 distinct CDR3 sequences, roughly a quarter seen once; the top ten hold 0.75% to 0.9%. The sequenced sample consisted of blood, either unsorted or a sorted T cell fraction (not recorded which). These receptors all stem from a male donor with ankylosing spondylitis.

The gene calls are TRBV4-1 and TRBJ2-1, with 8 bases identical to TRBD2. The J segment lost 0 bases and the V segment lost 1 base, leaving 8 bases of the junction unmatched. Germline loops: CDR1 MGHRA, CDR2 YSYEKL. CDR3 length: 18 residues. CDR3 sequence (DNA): TGCGCCAGCAGCCAAGCGGTGGTAGCGGGAAGCTCCTACAATGAGCAGTTCTTC. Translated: CASSQAVVAGSSYNEQFF.

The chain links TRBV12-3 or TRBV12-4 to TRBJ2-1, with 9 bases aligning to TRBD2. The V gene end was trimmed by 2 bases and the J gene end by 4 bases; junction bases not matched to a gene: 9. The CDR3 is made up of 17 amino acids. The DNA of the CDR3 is TGTGCCAGCAGTTTACCAAGACTAGCGGTCTTATACAATGAGCAGTTCTTC. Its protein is CASSLPRLAVLYNEQFF.

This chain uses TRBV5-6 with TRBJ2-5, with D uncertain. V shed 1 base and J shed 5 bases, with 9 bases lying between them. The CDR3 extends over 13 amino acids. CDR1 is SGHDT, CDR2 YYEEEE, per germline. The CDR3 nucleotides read TGTGCCAGCAGCTTGCAGGCCGAGGAGACCCAGTACTTC. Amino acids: CASSLQAEETQYF.

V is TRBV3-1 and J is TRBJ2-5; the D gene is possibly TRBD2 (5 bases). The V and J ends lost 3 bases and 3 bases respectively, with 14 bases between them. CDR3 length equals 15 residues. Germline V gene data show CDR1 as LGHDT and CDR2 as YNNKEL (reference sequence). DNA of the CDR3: TGTGCCAGCAGCCAGCCAAGGCGGGTGAAAGAGACCCAGTACTTC. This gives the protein CASSQPRRVKETQYF.

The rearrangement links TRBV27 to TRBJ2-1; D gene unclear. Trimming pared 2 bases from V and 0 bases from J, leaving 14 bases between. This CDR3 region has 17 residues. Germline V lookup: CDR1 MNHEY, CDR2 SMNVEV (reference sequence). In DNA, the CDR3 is TGTGCCAGCAGTTTAAGGGTGCCGGAAGGCTCCTACAATGAGCAGTTCTTC. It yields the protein CASSLRVPEGSYNEQFF.

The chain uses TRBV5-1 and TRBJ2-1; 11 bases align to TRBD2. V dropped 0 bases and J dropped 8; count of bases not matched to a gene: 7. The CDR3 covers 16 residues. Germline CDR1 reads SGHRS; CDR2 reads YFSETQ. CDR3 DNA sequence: TGCGCCAGCAGCTTGGGCCTGGGACTAGCGGATGATGAGCAGTTCTTC. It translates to CASSLGLGLADDEQFF.

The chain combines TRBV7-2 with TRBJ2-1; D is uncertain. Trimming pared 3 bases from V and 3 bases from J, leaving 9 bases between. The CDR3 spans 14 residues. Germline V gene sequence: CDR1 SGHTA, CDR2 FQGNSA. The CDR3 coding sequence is TGTGCCAGCAGCTTGGTGGACGGCTACAATGAGCAGTTCTTC. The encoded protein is CASSLVDGYNEQFF.

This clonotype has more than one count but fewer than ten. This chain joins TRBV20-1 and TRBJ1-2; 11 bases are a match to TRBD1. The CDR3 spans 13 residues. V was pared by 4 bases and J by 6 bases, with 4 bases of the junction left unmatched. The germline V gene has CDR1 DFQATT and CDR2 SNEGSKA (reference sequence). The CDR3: CSAILGQGDGYTF. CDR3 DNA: TGCAGTGCTATTCTGGGACAGGGGGATGGCTACACCTTC.